Below are 16 T cell receptor beta chains sequenced from a single sample in a study of blood T cell repertoires in COVID-19. The method was immunoSEQ multiplex PCR; TCRdb's version includes in-frame clones alone and lacks a portion of them. The repertoire holds roughly 70,000 clones, with around 87% as singletons. The specimen sequenced was peripheral blood. The receptors originated from a man aged 50-59 years with active COVID-19.

The chain joins TRBV28 to TRBJ2-1, with 7 bases identical to TRBD2. The CDR3 loop spans 15 amino acids. V was clipped by 3 bases and J by 0 bases; unmatched bases: 2. Per germline, CDR1 MDHEN and CDR2 SYDVKM. Here the CDR3 reads CASSFGGSSYNEQFF. As DNA, the CDR3 is TGTGCCAGCAGTTTTGGCGGGAGCTCCTACAATGAGCAGTTCTTC. Using reference TRBV28 and TRBJ2-1 for the parts outside the CDR3, the full variable domain is DVKVTQSSRYLVKRTGEKVFLECVQDMDHENMFWYRQDPGLGLRLIYFSYDVKMKEKGDIPEGYSVSREKKERFSLILESASTNQTSMYLCASSFGGSSYNEQFFGPGTRLTVL.

V gene TRBV10-3 combines with J gene TRBJ1-2, with 7 bases matching TRBD1. Germline assignment: CDR1 ENHRY and CDR2 SYGVKD. With 4 bases clipped from V and 0 bases from J, the junction kept 5 bases outside the gene matches. The CDR3 loop spans 15 amino acids. The CDR3 DNA sequence: TGTGCCATCAGTGTCGACAGGGAGACTAACTATGGCTACACCTTC. Amino acid sequence: CAISVDRETNYGYTF.

The chain joins TRBV24-1 to TRBJ2-2; the D gene is possibly TRBD2 (6 bases). V was trimmed by 5 bases and J by 5 bases, leaving 11 bases between them. CDR3 size: 14 residues. Per the germline V gene, CDR1 is KGHDR and CDR2 is SFDVKD. The CDR3 bases are TGTGCCACCAGTGGACTAGTCGGAACCGGGGAGCTGTTTTTT. It is translated as CATSGLVGTGELFF.

This clone was detected only once. The chain uses TRBV5-4 and TRBJ2-7; perhaps TRBD2 as D (6 bases). The germline gives CDR1 SGHNT, CDR2 YYREEE (reference sequence). Trimming took off 4 bases at V and 6 bases at J, with 17 bases between the two ends. The CDR3 runs to 14 residues. In DNA form, the CDR3 reads TGTGCCAGCAGCGCCGGGACTGTCTTGAGCGAGCAGTACTTC. Translation: CASSAGTVLSEQYF.

V and J are TRBV7-8 and TRBJ1-1; D gene unclear. CDR3 size: 13 residues. V lost 7 bases and J lost 4, with 13 bases in between. Germline V gene data show CDR1 as SGHVS and CDR2 as FQNEAQ. The chain's CDR3 is CASTLHSITEAFF. CDR3 coding DNA: TGTGCCAGCACCCTACACAGTATCACTGAAGCTTTCTTT.

The chain employs TRBV5-1 and TRBJ1-4, with unresolved D. CDR1 is SGHRS and CDR2 is YFSETQ in the germline V gene. This CDR3 comprises 15 residues. V was trimmed by 0 bases and J by 7 bases, leaving 13 bases between them. The CDR3 DNA sequence: TGCGCCAGCAGCTTGGAGGGAGACGGGTTTGAAAAACTGTTTTTT. Its protein is CASSLEGDGFEKLFF. Filled out from reference TRBV5-1 and TRBJ1-4, the complete variable domain reads KAGVTQTPRYLIKTRGQQVTLSCSPISGHRSVSWYQQTPGQGLQFLFEYFSETQRNKGNFPGRFSGRQFSNSRSEMNVSTLELGDSALYLCASSLEGDGFEKLFFGSGTQLSVL.

V is TRBV12-3 or TRBV12-4 and J is TRBJ2-7; a weak D match, TRBD1 (5 bases). V was shortened by 8 bases and J by 4 bases, with 15 bases between the two germline ends. CDR3 size: 13 residues. The CDR3 DNA sequence: TGTGCCAGCTCAATGGGGCTCCCATACGAGCAGTACTTC. This encodes CASSMGLPYEQYF.

This clone was detected once. This rearrangement joins TRBV10-3 to TRBJ2-2, with 10 bases aligning to TRBD1. Looked up from germline, CDR1 is ENHRY and CDR2 is SYGVKD. V lost 3 bases and J lost 6; bases outside the gene matches: 4. The CDR3 loop spans 15 amino acids. The CDR3 DNA reads TGTGCCATCAGTGATCGGGACAGGGGAGCCGGGGAGCTGTTTTTT. This sequence encodes CAISDRDRGAGELFF.

The chain joins TRBV18 to TRBJ1-2, with a tentative D call TRBD1 (5 bases). Trimming removed 5 bases from V and 6 bases from J, with 13 bases in between. This CDR3 comprises 13 residues. CDR1 and CDR2 (germline): KGHSH, LQKENI. CDR3 protein: CASSTQEKHGYTF. The CDR3 DNA is TGTGCCAGCTCAACACAGGAGAAACATGGCTACACCTTC.

The J gene is TRBJ1-1, the V gene TRBV28; 9 bases are a match to TRBD1. The CDR3 sequence is 11 residues long. V was clipped by 6 bases and J by 7 bases; unmatched bases: 0. CDR1 and CDR2 (germline): MDHEN, SYDVKM. Here the CDR3 reads CASRGQGEAFF. The CDR3 DNA reads TGTGCCAGCAGGGGACAGGGTGAAGCTTTCTTT. The variable domain in full, completed from reference TRBV28 and TRBJ1-1, reads DVKVTQSSRYLVKRTGEKVFLECVQDMDHENMFWYRQDPGLGLRLIYFSYDVKMKEKGDIPEGYSVSREKKERFSLILESASTNQTSMYLCASRGQGEAFFGQGTRLTVV.

The chain recombines TRBV12-3 or TRBV12-4 with TRBJ1-1; perhaps TRBD1 as D (5 bases). The V and J ends lost 3 bases and 1 base respectively, with 6 bases between them. The CDR3 totals 13 residues. In nucleotides, the CDR3 is TGTGCCAGCAGTTTCGGGGGGAACACTGAAGCTTTCTTT. Its translation: CASSFGGNTEAFF.

This sequence joins TRBV28 and TRBJ2-1, with 7 bases fitting TRBD2. The trim removed 3 bases at V and 1 base at J, leaving 6 bases unmatched. Germline V gene data show CDR1 as MDHEN and CDR2 as SYDVKM. This CDR3 has 16 residues. DNA of the CDR3: TGTGCCAGCAGTTTTTTGCCTAGCGGATCCTACAATGAGCAGTTCTTC. Amino acids: CASSFLPSGSYNEQFF.

The table lists this clone with a count of one. The chain is built from TRBV9 and TRBJ2-7; D unclear. Looked up from germline, CDR1 is SGDLS and CDR2 is YYNGEE. This CDR3 is built from 14 residues. V shed 0 bases and J shed 2 bases, with 9 bases lying between them. The DNA of the CDR3 is TGTGCCAGCAGCGTAGAACTGGTAACCTACGAGCAGTACTTC. Encoded protein: CASSVELVTYEQYF.

The V gene is TRBV4-1, the J gene TRBJ2-1; 14 bases align to TRBD2. This CDR3 region has 15 residues. Germline loops: CDR1 MGHRA, CDR2 YSYEKL. V trimming: 5 bases; J trimming: 7 bases; junction bases outside the gene matches: 4. Written as DNA, the CDR3 is TGCGCCAGCAGCTTGACTAGCGGGAGGGTGAATGAGCAGTTCTTC. Translating it yields CASSLTSGRVNEQFF.

This chain uses TRBV5-4 with TRBJ2-3; TRBD1 matches at 11 bases. The V gene end was trimmed by 2 bases and the J gene end by 3 bases; junction bases not matched to a gene: 2. Per germline, CDR1 SGHNT and CDR2 YYREEE (reference sequence). This CDR3 spans 15 amino acids. The CDR3 is CASSLGQGATDTQYF. The CDR3 DNA follows: TGTGCCAGCAGCTTAGGACAGGGGGCAACAGATACGCAGTATTTT.

DNA of the CDR3: TGTGCCAGCAGTTTCCCAGGGGGCTATGGCTACACCTTC. Its protein is CASSFPGGYGYTF. The chain has TRBV27 and TRBJ1-2, with TRBD1 matching over 7 bases. CDR1 is MNHEY, CDR2 SMNVEV, per germline (reference sequence). Trimming at V came to 3 bases and at J to 4 bases, leaving 2 bases not matched to a gene. This CDR3 spans 13 amino acids.